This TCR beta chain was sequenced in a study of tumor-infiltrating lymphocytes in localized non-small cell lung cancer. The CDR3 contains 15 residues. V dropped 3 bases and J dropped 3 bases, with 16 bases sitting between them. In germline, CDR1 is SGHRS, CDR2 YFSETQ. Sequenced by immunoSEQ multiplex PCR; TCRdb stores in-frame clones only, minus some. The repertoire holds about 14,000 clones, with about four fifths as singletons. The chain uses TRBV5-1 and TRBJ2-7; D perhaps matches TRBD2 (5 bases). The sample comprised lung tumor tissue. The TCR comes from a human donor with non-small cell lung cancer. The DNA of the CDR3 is TGCGCCAGCAGCTGGAGGTGGAGCTCCGACTACGAGCAGTACTTC. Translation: CASSWRWSSDYEQYF.